The 14 T cell receptor beta chains in this list originate from one sample, sequenced in a study of breast tumors, draining lymph nodes, adjacent tissues. One entry per CDR3 protein results from TCRdb running MiXCR on the multiplex PCR reads. Of 84,000 or so distinct CDR3 sequences in the sample, approximately 30% were seen once. The lymph nodes were axillary draining lymph nodes from breast cancer patients. The sample taken for sequencing was axillary lymph node tissue. The receptors were gathered from a female donor with breast cancer. Some clones in this sample may be carry-over from other donors' samples.

This clonotype was detected many times. This chain joins TRBV12-3 or TRBV12-4 and TRBJ2-3; possibly TRBD1 or TRBD2 for D (5 bases each). This CDR3 is built from 14 residues. The germline V and J ends were trimmed by 3 bases and 2 bases, with 9 bases remaining between them. The DNA for the CDR3 is TGTGCCAGCAGTTTCTCGGGGCCCACAGATACGCAGTATTTT. This gives the protein CASSFSGPTDTQYF.

This clonotype was seen at least ten times. This chain links TRBV7-6 with TRBJ2-1; possibly TRBD2 for D (6 bases). Trimming took off 7 bases at V and 7 bases at J, with 17 bases between the two ends. The germline CDR1 and CDR2 sequences are SGHVS and FNYEAQ. This CDR3 spans 14 amino acids. CDR3 loop: CASKRRPGVNEQFF. CDR3 in DNA: TGTGCCAGCAAACGTCGGCCGGGGGTGAATGAGCAGTTCTTC.

This clonotype was counted only a few times. A much larger clone lies a single base off, so this may be a read error. CDR3 protein: CSVEPVASGTQYF. The CDR3 region has the DNA TGCAGCGTTGAACCGGTGGCTTCTGGTACGCAGTATTTT. J is TRBJ2-3 and V is TRBV29-1, with unresolved D. V was clipped by 2 bases and J by 8 bases, with 14 bases between them. From germline, CDR1 is SQVTM and CDR2 ANQGSEA. The CDR3 has 13 amino acids.

This clonotype was counted a single time. A single base separates this from a much larger clone, so it may be a read error. In this CDR3 the conserved last residue, phenylalanine or tryptophan, is missing, so a read error is likely. The gene calls are TRBV6-2 or TRBV6-3 and TRBJ2-1; 11 nucleotides match TRBD2. The CDR3 runs 15 residues. Germline V gene data show CDR1 as MNHEY and CDR2 as SVGEGT. The CDR3 DNA reads as TGTGCCAGCAGATATACTAGCGGGAGCTACTATGAGCAGTTCTCC. Translated, it gives CASRYTSGSYYEQFS.

As concerns this clonotype: One junction end disagrees with the germline gene, perhaps due to a read error. The chain couples TRBV7-8 to TRBJ2-7, with 8 bases that match TRBD2. The CDR3 runs 15 residues. Germline CDR1 reads SGHVS; CDR2 reads FQNEAQ. The CDR3 loop reads CASSLETGGPYEQHF. For the CDR3, the DNA is TGTGCCAGCAGCCTAGAAACGGGAGGGCCGTACGAGCAGCACTTC. The whole variable domain, remainder taken from reference TRBV7-8 and TRBJ2-7, is GAGVSQSPRYKVAKRGQDVALRCDPISGHVSLFWYQQALGQGPEFLTYFQNEAQLDKSGLPSDRFFAERPEGSVSTLKIQRTQQEDSAVYLCASSLETGGPYEQHFGPGTRLTVT.

In its sample, this clonotype was seen once. A read error is possible here, since a much larger clone lies one base away. CDR3 bases: TGTGCCAGCAGACCACTGAGCAGGGGGCCCCTTTTAGGGCAGTACTTC. Protein: CASRPLSRGPLLGQYF. This chain links TRBV6-2 or TRBV6-3 with TRBJ2-7; TRBD1 aligns across 8 bases. Germline assignment: CDR1 MNHEY and CDR2 SVGEGT. Trimming cost V 6 bases and J 9 bases; bases outside gene matches: 19. The CDR3 is 16 residues long.

The table lists this clonotype with many counts. The V and J genes are TRBV20-1 and TRBJ1-6, with TRBD1 as a possible D gene (5 bases). The V end was cut by 5 bases, the J end by 6 bases, with 14 bases between. In germline, CDR1 is DFQATT, CDR2 SNEGSKA (reference sequence). The CDR3 consists of 14 residues. CDR3 region: CSAGGTWGNSPLHF. Written as DNA, the CDR3 is TGCAGTGCTGGGGGTACCTGGGGTAATTCACCCCTCCACTTT.

The chain combines TRBV6-2 or TRBV6-3 with TRBJ1-5; 8 bases are shared with TRBD1. This CDR3 is built from 17 residues. The germline V gene encodes CDR1 MNHEY and CDR2 SVGEGT. V lost 4 bases to trimming and J lost 2 bases; unmatched junction nucleotides: 10. CDR3 sequence reads: CASSSPYRGSRNQPQHF. CDR3 bases: TGTGCCAGCAGTTCTCCCTACAGGGGGTCTCGCAATCAGCCCCAGCATTTT.

This clonotype was detected a few times. The V gene is TRBV6-2 or TRBV6-3, the J gene TRBJ1-4; D is unclear. This CDR3 is 9 amino acids long. V gave up 5 bases and J gave up 8 bases, with 0 bases separating them. CDR1 is MNHEY, CDR2 SVGEGT, per germline. CDR3 amino acids: CASSEKLFF. As DNA, the CDR3 is TGTGCCAGCAGTGAAAAACTGTTTTTT.

This clonotype was seen many times. The V gene is TRBV9, the J gene TRBJ2-1; 8 bases align to TRBD2. Germline CDR1 is SGDLS and CDR2 is YYNGEE. This CDR3 spans 15 amino acids. Losses at the gene ends were 0 bases for V and 7 bases for J; bases not matched to a gene: 6. CDR3 sequence reads: CASSVDSGVYNEQFF. The CDR3 region has the DNA TGTGCCAGCAGCGTAGATAGCGGGGTTTATAATGAGCAGTTCTTC.

The table lists this clonotype with many counts. The V and J genes are TRBV7-3 and TRBJ1-1; 7 nucleotides line up with TRBD1. The germline V gene encodes CDR1 SGHTA and CDR2 FQGTGA. With V trimmed by 2 bases and J by 0 bases, 3 bases remained unmatched. The CDR3 is 15 amino acids. CDR3 loop: CASSLQGGMNTEAFF. The CDR3, as DNA: TGTGCCAGCAGCTTACAGGGGGGGATGAACACTGAAGCTTTCTTT.

The table lists this clonotype with many counts. This chain connects TRBV10-3 to TRBJ1-6; tentative D call: TRBD1 (6 bases). Germline values: CDR1 ENHRY, CDR2 SYGVKD. V was cut by 4 bases and J by 7 bases, with 14 bases left in between. There are 15 residues in the CDR3. This CDR3 reads CAISVGRTENSPLHF. The DNA of the CDR3 is TGTGCCATCAGTGTTGGAAGGACAGAAAATTCACCCCTCCACTTT.

To note about this clonotype: Its ends do not fully match the called genes, so a read error is possible. The rearrangement links TRBV5-4 to TRBJ2-1; 7 bases are a match to TRBD2. Germline-derived CDR1 and CDR2 are SGHNT and YYREEE (reference sequence). CDR3 size: 12 residues. The CDR3 nucleotides are TGTGCCAGCAGCCGGGACTACACTGAGCAGTTCTTC. Translated: CASSRDYTEQFF.

There are many counts of this clonotype. The chain joins TRBV2 to TRBJ1-5, with D possibly being TRBD1 (5 bases). The CDR3 runs to 14 residues. The V gene lost 3 bases and the J gene lost 2 bases, with 8 bases spanning the gap. The germline CDR1 and CDR2 sequences are SNHLY and FYNNEI. CDR3 region: CASSEARGNQPQHF. In DNA form, the CDR3 reads TGTGCCAGCAGTGAGGCCAGGGGCAATCAGCCCCAGCATTTT.